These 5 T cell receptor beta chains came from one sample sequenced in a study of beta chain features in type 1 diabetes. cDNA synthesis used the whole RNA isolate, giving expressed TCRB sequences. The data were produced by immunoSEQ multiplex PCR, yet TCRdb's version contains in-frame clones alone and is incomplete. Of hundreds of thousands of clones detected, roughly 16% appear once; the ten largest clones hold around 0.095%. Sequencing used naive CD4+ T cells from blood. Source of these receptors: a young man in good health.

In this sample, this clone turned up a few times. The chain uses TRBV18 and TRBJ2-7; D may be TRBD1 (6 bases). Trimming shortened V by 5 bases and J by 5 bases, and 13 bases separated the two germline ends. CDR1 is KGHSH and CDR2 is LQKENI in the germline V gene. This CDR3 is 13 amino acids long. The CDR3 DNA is TGTGCCAGCTCATCCCGACAGGCCCACGAGCAGTACTTC. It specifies CASSSRQAHEQYF.

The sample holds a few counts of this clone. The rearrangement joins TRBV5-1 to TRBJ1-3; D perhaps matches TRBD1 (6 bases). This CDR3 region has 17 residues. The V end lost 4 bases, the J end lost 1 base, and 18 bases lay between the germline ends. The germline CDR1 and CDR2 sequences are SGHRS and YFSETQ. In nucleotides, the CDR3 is TGCGCCAGCAGCCCTTGGGCCCTACAGGGATCTGGAAACACCATATATTTT. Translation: CASSPWALQGSGNTIYF.

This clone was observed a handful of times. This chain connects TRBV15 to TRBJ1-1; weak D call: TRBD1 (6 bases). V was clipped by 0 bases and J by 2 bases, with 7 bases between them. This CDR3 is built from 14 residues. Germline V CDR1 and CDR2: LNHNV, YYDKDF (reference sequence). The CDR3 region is CATSRDGTNTEAFF. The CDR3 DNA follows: TGTGCCACCAGCAGAGACGGGACAAACACTGAAGCTTTCTTT.

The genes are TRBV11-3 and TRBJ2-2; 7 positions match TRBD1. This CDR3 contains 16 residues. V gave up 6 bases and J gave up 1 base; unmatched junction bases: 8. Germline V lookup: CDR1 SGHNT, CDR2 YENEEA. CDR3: CASRYSGTENTGELFF. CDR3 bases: TGTGCCAGCAGATACTCCGGGACAGAGAACACCGGGGAGCTGTTTTTT.

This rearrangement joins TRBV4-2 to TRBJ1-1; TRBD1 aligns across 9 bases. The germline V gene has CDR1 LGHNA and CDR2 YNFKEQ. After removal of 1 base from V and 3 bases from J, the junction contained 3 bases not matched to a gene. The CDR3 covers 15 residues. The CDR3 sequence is CASSQAQGADTEAFF. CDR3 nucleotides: TGTGCCAGCAGCCAAGCACAGGGGGCCGACACTGAAGCTTTCTTT.